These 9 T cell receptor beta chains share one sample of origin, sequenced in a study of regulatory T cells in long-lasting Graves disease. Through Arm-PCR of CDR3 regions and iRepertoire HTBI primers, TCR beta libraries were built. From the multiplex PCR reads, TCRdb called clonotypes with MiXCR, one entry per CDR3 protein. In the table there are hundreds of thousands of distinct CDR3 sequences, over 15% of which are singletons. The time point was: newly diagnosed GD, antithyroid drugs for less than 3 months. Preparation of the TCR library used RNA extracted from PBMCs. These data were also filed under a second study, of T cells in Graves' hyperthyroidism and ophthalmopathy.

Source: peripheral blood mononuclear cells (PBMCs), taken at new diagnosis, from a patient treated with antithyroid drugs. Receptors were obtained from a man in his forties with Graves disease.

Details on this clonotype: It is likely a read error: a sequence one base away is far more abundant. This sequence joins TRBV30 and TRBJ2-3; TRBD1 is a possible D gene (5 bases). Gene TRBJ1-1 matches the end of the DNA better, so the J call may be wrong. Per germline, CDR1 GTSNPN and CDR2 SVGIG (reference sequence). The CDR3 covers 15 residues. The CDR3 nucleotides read TGTGCCTGGAGTGGAAACGCAGGGATCAACGCTGAAGCTTTCTTT. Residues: CAWSGNAGINAEAFF.

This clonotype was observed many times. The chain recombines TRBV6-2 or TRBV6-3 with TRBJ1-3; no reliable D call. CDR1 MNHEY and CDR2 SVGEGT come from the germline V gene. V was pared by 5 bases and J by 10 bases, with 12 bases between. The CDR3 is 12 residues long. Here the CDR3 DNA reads TGTGCCAGCAGTGAGTCGGTTGGGACCATATATTTT. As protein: CASSESVGTIYF.

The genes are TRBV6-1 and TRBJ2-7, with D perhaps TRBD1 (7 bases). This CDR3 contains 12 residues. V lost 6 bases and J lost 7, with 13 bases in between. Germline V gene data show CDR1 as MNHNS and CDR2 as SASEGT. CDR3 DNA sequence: TGTGCCAGCAGAAACAGGGGAGGTGAGCAGTACTTC. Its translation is CASRNRGGEQYF.

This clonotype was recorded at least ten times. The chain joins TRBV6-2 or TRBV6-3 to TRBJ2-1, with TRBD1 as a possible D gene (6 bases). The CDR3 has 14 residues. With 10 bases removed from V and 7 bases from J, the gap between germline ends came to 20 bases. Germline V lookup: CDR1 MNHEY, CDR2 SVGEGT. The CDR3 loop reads CAIQDSQNRNEQFF. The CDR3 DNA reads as TGTGCCATCCAGGACAGCCAAAATAGGAATGAGCAGTTCTTC.

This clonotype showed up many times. The CDR3 spells CASSPTGSLAYEQYF. In DNA form, the CDR3 reads TGTGCCAGCTCACCCACAGGGTCTCTCGCCTACGAGCAGTACTTC. The V call is TRBV18, the J call TRBJ2-7, with a tentative D call TRBD1 (6 bases). The V end lost 3 bases, the J end lost 2 bases, and 14 bases lay between the germline ends. Germline CDR1 reads KGHSH; CDR2 reads LQKENI. The CDR3 sequence is 15 residues long.

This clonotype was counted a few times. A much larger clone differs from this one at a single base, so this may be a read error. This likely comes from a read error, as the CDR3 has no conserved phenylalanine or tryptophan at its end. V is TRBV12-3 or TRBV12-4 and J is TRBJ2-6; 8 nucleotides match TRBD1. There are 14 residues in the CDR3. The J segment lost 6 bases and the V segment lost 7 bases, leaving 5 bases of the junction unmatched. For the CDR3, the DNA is TGTGCCAGCACTACAGGGGGATCGGCCAACGTCCTGACTCTC. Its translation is CASTTGGSANVLTL.

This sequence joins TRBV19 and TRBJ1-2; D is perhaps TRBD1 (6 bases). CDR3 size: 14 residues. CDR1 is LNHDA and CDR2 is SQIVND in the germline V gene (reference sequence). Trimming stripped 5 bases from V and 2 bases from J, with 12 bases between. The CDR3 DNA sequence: TGTGCCAGTAGTTTGACAGGTTTAAACTATGGCTACACCTTC. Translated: CASSLTGLNYGYTF. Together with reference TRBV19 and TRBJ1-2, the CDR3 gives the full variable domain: DGGITQSPKYLFRKEGQNVTLSCEQNLNHDAMYWYRQDPGQGLRLIYYSQIVNDFQKGDIAEGYSVSREKKESFPLTVTSAQKNPTAFYLCASSLTGLNYGYTFGSGTRLTVV.

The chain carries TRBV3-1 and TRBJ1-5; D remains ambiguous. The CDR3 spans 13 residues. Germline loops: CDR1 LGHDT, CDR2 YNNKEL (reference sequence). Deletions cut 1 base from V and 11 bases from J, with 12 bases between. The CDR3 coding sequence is TGTGCCAGCAGCCAAGTGGTGGAGGCGACCCAGCATTTT. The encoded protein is CASSQVVEATQHF.

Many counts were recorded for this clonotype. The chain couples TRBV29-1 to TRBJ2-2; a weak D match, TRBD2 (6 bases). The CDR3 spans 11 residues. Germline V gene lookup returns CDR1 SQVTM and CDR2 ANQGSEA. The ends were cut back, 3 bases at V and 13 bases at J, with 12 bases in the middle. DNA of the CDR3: TGCAGCGTTGATGCGGGGTTGGGGCTGTTTTTT. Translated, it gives CSVDAGLGLFF.